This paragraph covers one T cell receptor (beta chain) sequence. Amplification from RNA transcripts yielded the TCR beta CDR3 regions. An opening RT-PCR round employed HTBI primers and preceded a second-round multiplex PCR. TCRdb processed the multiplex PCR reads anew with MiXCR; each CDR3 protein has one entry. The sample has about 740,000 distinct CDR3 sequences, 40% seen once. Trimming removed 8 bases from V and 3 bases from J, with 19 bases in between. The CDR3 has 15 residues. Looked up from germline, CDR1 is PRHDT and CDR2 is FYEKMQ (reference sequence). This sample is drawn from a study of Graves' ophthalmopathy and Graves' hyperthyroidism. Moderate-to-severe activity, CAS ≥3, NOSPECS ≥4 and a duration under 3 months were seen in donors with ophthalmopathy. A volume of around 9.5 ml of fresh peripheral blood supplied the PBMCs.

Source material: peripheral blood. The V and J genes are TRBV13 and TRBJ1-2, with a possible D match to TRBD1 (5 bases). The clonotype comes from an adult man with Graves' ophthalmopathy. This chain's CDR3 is CASHGAGSLYYGYTF. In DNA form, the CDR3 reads TGTGCCAGCCATGGGGCGGGCAGCCTCTACTATGGCTACACCTTC.